One and the same sample provided the 30 T cell receptor beta chains below, sequenced in a study of T cells in Graves' hyperthyroidism and ophthalmopathy. Researchers amplified the TCR beta CDR3 regions from RNA transcripts. The HTBI set primed first-round TCR CDR3 RT-PCR. TCRdb reanalysed the multiplex PCR reads using MiXCR and keeps one entry per CDR3 protein. The sample includes 400,000 to 600,000 distinct CDR3 sequences, roughly 20% of them seen just once. The sequencing sample was made of blood. Receptors originate from a man aged 18 to 30 with Graves' hyperthyroidism.

This clonotype was counted many times. The rearrangement uses TRBV6-1 and TRBJ1-1; tentative D call: TRBD1 (5 bases). This CDR3 spans 12 amino acids. Germline assignment: CDR1 MNHNS and CDR2 SASEGT. With 10 bases removed from V and 10 bases from J, the gap between germline ends came to 19 bases. DNA of the CDR3: TGTGCCACGCAGGGCCCAGACCTCGGAGCTTTCTTT. Translating gives CATQGPDLGAFF.

This CDR3 reads CASSSPDRPRETQYF. The CDR3 nucleotides are TGTGCCAGCAGCTCACCCGACAGGCCGAGAGAGACCCAGTACTTC. V and J are TRBV7-8 and TRBJ2-5; maybe TRBD1 (6 bases). V shed 4 bases and J shed 4 bases, with 16 bases lying between them. The CDR3 totals 15 residues. CDR1 is SGHVS, CDR2 FQNEAQ, per germline.

The chain is built from TRBV29-1 and TRBJ2-7, with 8 bases lining up with TRBD2. The trim removed 2 bases at V and 3 bases at J, leaving 6 bases unmatched. The germline CDR1 and CDR2 sequences are SQVTM and ANQGSEA. CDR3 length: 14 amino acids. The CDR3 nucleotides are TGCAGCGTTGAAATGATCGCGGGGGGCTACGAGCAGTACTTC. Residues: CSVEMIAGGYEQYF.

This clonotype was seen at least ten times. The chain couples TRBV7-8 to TRBJ1-2; D gene uncertain. CDR1 SGHVS and CDR2 FQNEAQ come from the germline V gene. The CDR3 is made up of 13 amino acids. V was clipped by 4 bases and J by 4 bases, with 10 bases between them. The CDR3 DNA follows: TGTGCCAGCAGCTCCACGGCCCTCTATGGCTACACCTTC. Its protein product is CASSSTALYGYTF.

The chain employs TRBV20-1 and TRBJ1-1; a possible D gene is TRBD1 (6 bases). The CDR3 runs 14 residues. Germline V gene sequence: CDR1 DFQATT, CDR2 SNEGSKA (reference sequence). Trimming stripped 3 bases from V and 4 bases from J, with 15 bases between. The CDR3 reads CSARKGGRVTEAFF. CDR3 coding DNA: TGCAGTGCTAGGAAGGGGGGTCGAGTCACTGAAGCTTTCTTT.

This clonotype has at least ten counts. The chain uses TRBV6-1 and TRBJ1-5, with a tentative D call TRBD1 (5 bases). Germline lookup yields CDR1 MNHNS and CDR2 SASEGT. This CDR3 has 14 amino acids. V was clipped by 7 bases and J by 4 bases, with 14 bases between them. The CDR3 here is CASTPGGWNQPQHF. CDR3 sequence (DNA): TGTGCCAGCACCCCTGGGGGGTGGAATCAGCCCCAGCATTTT.

This clonotype was picked up many times. V gene TRBV28 combines with J gene TRBJ1-2; 8 bases fit TRBD1. J lost 4 bases, V lost 5 bases, and 6 bases had no gene match. The CDR3 runs 14 residues. Germline V gives CDR1 MDHEN, CDR2 SYDVKM. CDR3 sequence reads: CASSPGQGFYGYTF. CDR3 DNA: TGTGCCAGCAGTCCAGGACAGGGCTTCTATGGCTACACCTTC.

In its sample, this clonotype was seen many times. This chain uses TRBV12-3 or TRBV12-4 with TRBJ1-6; 7 bases line up with TRBD1. V lost 2 bases, J lost 9 bases, and 7 bases stayed unmatched. CDR3 length: 15 amino acids. CDR3 protein: CASSLLDRSVSPLHF. The CDR3 DNA reads as TGTGCCAGCAGTTTATTGGACAGGAGCGTTTCACCCCTCCACTTT.

This clonotype was seen ten or more times. The chain couples TRBV19 to TRBJ1-2, with TRBD1 identical over 7 bases. V trimming: 1 base; J trimming: 3 bases; junction bases outside the gene matches: 14. The CDR3 runs to 18 residues. Germline lookup yields CDR1 LNHDA and CDR2 SQIVND (reference sequence). This CDR3 reads CASSIVARGSSEDYGYTF. CDR3 nucleotides: TGTGCCAGTAGTATAGTGGCCAGGGGGAGCTCGGAGGACTATGGCTACACCTTC.

This clonotype was observed a handful of times. The J gene is TRBJ1-2, the V gene TRBV6-1, with TRBD1 as a possible D gene (6 bases). The germline V and J ends were trimmed by 3 bases and 4 bases, with 12 bases remaining between them. The germline V gene encodes CDR1 MNHNS and CDR2 SASEGT. The CDR3 has 14 residues. CDR3 coding DNA: TGTGCCAGCAGTGACAGGGGCCCCCGCTATGGCTACACCTTC. Its protein is CASSDRGPRYGYTF.

This clonotype has at least ten counts. The rearrangement uses TRBV30 and TRBJ1-2; D remains ambiguous. The CDR3 consists of 11 residues. V lost 4 bases, J lost 14 bases, and 17 bases lay in between. Germline loops: CDR1 GTSNPN, CDR2 SVGIG (reference sequence). The CDR3 DNA follows: TGTGCCTGGAACCCCGAGGTGACCCAAACCTTC. Translated: CAWNPEVTQTF.

This clonotype showed up many times. The chain is built from TRBV11-2 and TRBJ2-2; D may match TRBD1 or TRBD2 (6 bases each). Germline V CDR1 and CDR2: SGHAT, FQNNGV. V gave up 4 bases and J gave up 4 bases, with 22 bases separating them. The length of the CDR3 is 18 residues. The chain's CDR3 is CASSWPGGNRVGTGELFF. CDR3 nucleotide sequence: TGTGCCAGCAGCTGGCCTGGGGGGAACAGGGTGGGCACCGGGGAGCTGTTTTTT.

This clonotype was recorded at least ten times. This rearrangement joins TRBV2 to TRBJ2-7; unclear D gene. Trimming left V 2 bases short and J 7 bases short, with 12 bases between. The length of the CDR3 is 13 residues. Germline CDR1 SNHLY, CDR2 FYNNEI. The CDR3: CASSEPPAGEQYF. DNA of the CDR3: TGTGCCAGCAGTGAACCTCCCGCAGGAGAGCAGTACTTC.

This clonotype occurred many times. The rearrangement uses TRBV15 and TRBJ1-1, with D hard to call. With 5 bases removed from V and 6 bases from J, the gap between germline ends came to 16 bases. The CDR3 spans 14 residues. The germline V gene encodes CDR1 LNHNV and CDR2 YYDKDF (reference sequence). CDR3 sequence reads: CATSSRYEVAEAFF. The CDR3 bases are TGTGCCACCAGCTCACGTTATGAGGTAGCTGAAGCTTTCTTT.

This clonotype was recorded many times. The CDR3 DNA reads as TGTGCCAGCGGGTGGGGACGAACAAAAGAGGGGGAGCAGTACTTC. Its translation is CASGWGRTKEGEQYF. V is TRBV7-6 and J is TRBJ2-7; D might be TRBD1 or TRBD2, each matching 5 bases. Germline-derived CDR1 and CDR2 are SGHVS and FNYEAQ. The germline V and J ends were trimmed by 8 bases and 7 bases, with 24 bases remaining between them. The CDR3 covers 15 residues.

This clonotype was recorded many times. The rearrangement uses TRBV5-1 and TRBJ1-1, with TRBD1 matching over 12 bases. The CDR3 is made up of 17 amino acids. J gave up 1 base and V 4 bases, and 8 bases lay outside the gene matches. Per the germline V gene, CDR1 is SGHRS and CDR2 is YFSETQ. CDR3 sequence reads: CASSIGTGGQRNTEAFF. The CDR3 region has the DNA TGCGCCAGCAGCATTGGGACAGGGGGCCAAAGGAACACTGAAGCTTTCTTT. The full variable domain, rest sourced from reference TRBV5-1 and TRBJ1-1, is KAGVTQTPRYLIKTRGQQVTLSCSPISGHRSVSWYQQTPGQGLQFLFEYFSETQRNKGNFPGRFSGRQFSNSRSEMNVSTLELGDSALYLCASSIGTGGQRNTEAFFGQGTRLTVV.

This clonotype was seen ten or more times. The rearrangement joins TRBV12-3 or TRBV12-4 to TRBJ1-6; tentative D call: TRBD1 (6 bases). This CDR3 is built from 14 residues. Trimming removed 8 bases at V and 6 bases at J, with 14 bases between. In nucleotides, the CDR3 is TGTGCCAGCCAGGCGGGCAGGGGTAATTCACCCCTCCACTTT. Translation: CASQAGRGNSPLHF.

The rearrangement links TRBV10-3 to TRBJ2-7; a weak D match, TRBD2 (5 bases). The CDR3 sequence is 13 residues long. Germline lookup yields CDR1 ENHRY and CDR2 SYGVKD. V was shortened by 4 bases and J by 4 bases, with 11 bases between the two germline ends. The chain's CDR3 is CAISGNSAYEQYF. CDR3 DNA: TGTGCCATCAGTGGGAATAGCGCTTACGAGCAGTACTTC.

The rearrangement joins TRBV5-1 to TRBJ2-5; D gene unclear. The germline V and J ends were trimmed by 0 bases and 2 bases, with 8 bases remaining between them. The germline V gene has CDR1 SGHRS and CDR2 YFSETQ. This CDR3 has 14 residues. CDR3 sequence: CASSLAGQQETQYF. The CDR3 DNA reads as TGCGCCAGCAGCTTGGCCGGGCAGCAAGAGACCCAGTACTTC.

This clonotype was recorded many times. This chain joins TRBV15 and TRBJ2-7; D possibly uses TRBD1 or TRBD2 (6 bases each). The CDR3 extends over 15 amino acids. The germline gives CDR1 LNHNV, CDR2 YYDKDF (reference sequence). V lost 1 base, J lost 3 bases, and 13 bases lay in between. Here the CDR3 reads CATSRGTGADYEQYF. The CDR3, as DNA: TGTGCCACCAGCAGAGGTACGGGGGCCGACTACGAGCAGTACTTC.

Ten or more counts support this clonotype. The chain employs TRBV6-2 or TRBV6-3 and TRBJ2-7; unclear D gene. The CDR3 covers 15 residues. Trimming took 6 bases from V and 5 from J, leaving 20 bases between them. In germline, CDR1 is MNHEY, CDR2 SVGEGT. The DNA for the CDR3 is TGTGCCAGCAGCCAAGAGTCGTTGGGTACCAACGAGCAGTACTTC. This encodes CASSQESLGTNEQYF.

The chain uses TRBV2 and TRBJ1-6; the D gene is possibly TRBD1 (6 bases). CDR1 and CDR2 (germline): SNHLY, FYNNEI. CDR3 length: 13 residues. V lost 6 bases, J lost 17 bases, and 20 bases lay in between. CDR3 loop: CASRQVGDTGFHF. Here the CDR3 DNA reads TGTGCCAGCAGGCAGGTGGGGGACACAGGATTCCACTTT. Looking up the rest from reference TRBV2 and TRBJ1-6 gives the full variable domain: EPEVTQTPSHQVTQMGQEVILRCVPISNHLYFYWYRQILGQKVEFLVSFYNNEISEKSEIFDDQFSVERPDGSNFTLKIRSTKLEDSAMYFCASRQVGDTGFHFGNGTRLTVT.

The chain has TRBV12-3 or TRBV12-4 and TRBJ2-2; D not certain. This CDR3 comprises 18 residues. The V gene lost 7 bases and the J gene lost 0 bases, with 21 bases spanning the gap. The CDR3 loop is CASTPLGLNLANTGELFF. The DNA of the CDR3 is TGTGCCAGCACCCCCTTAGGGTTAAACCTCGCGAACACCGGGGAGCTGTTTTTT.

This chain connects TRBV28 to TRBJ1-2, with D possibly TRBD1 on 5 matching bases. Germline CDR1 reads MDHEN; CDR2 reads SYDVKM. V gave up 6 bases and J gave up 4 bases, with 18 bases separating them. This CDR3 contains 15 residues. The CDR3 bases are TGTGCCAGCAGCTTGTCGACAGAAACACTCTATGGCTACACCTTC. Translation gives CASSLSTETLYGYTF.

This chain joins TRBV6-2 or TRBV6-3 and TRBJ1-1; TRBD1 is a possible D gene (6 bases). There are 15 residues in the CDR3. Germline-derived CDR1 and CDR2 are MNHEY and SVGEGT. Trimming took off 5 bases at V and 0 bases at J, with 13 bases between the two ends. For the CDR3, the DNA is TGTGCCAGCAGTCAGCGACAGGAGATGAACACTGAAGCTTTCTTT. Translating it yields CASSQRQEMNTEAFF.

The rearrangement links TRBV4-1 to TRBJ1-2; 8 bases agree with TRBD1. J lost 3 bases, V lost 1 base, and 7 bases had no gene match. CDR3 size: 16 residues. Germline V lookup: CDR1 MGHRA, CDR2 YSYEKL. CDR3 sequence reads: CASSQAWTGKDYGYTF. CDR3 sequence (DNA): TGCGCCAGCAGCCAAGCATGGACAGGGAAGGACTATGGCTACACCTTC.

This clonotype was found many times. The V and J genes are TRBV11-2 and TRBJ1-1, with 7 bases aligning to TRBD1. This CDR3 is 13 amino acids long. Looked up from germline, CDR1 is SGHAT and CDR2 is FQNNGV. V dropped 5 bases and J dropped 4; count of bases not matched to a gene: 4. CDR3 amino acids: CASSSQGVTEAFF. In nucleotides, the CDR3 is TGTGCCAGCAGCAGTCAGGGGGTCACTGAAGCTTTCTTT.

This clonotype occurred many times. The chain recombines TRBV6-5 with TRBJ1-5; D gene ambiguous. The CDR3 has 13 amino acids. Germline assignment: CDR1 MNHEY and CDR2 SVGAGI. V was trimmed by 4 bases and J by 5 bases, leaving 9 bases between them. The CDR3 DNA is TGTGCCAGCAGTTCGGCGATCTATCAGCCCCAGCATTTT. It encodes CASSSAIYQPQHF.

This clonotype was counted a few times. CDR3 nucleotide sequence: TGCGCCAGCAGCTTGAACCAGGGGGCCCCTTACACTGAAGCTTTCTTT. Translated: CASSLNQGAPYTEAFF. This chain links TRBV5-1 with TRBJ1-1, with TRBD1 matching over 8 bases. This CDR3 is built from 16 residues. Trimming took 1 base from V and 3 from J; bases not matched to a gene: 8. The germline V gene has CDR1 SGHRS and CDR2 YFSETQ. The variable domain in full, completed from reference TRBV5-1 and TRBJ1-1, reads KAGVTQTPRYLIKTRGQQVTLSCSPISGHRSVSWYQQTPGQGLQFLFEYFSETQRNKGNFPGRFSGRQFSNSRSEMNVSTLELGDSALYLCASSLNQGAPYTEAFFGQGTRLTVV.

The chain employs TRBV2 and TRBJ2-2; D is unresolved. From germline, CDR1 is SNHLY and CDR2 FYNNEI. The CDR3 covers 15 residues. The V end was cut by 4 bases, the J end by 0 bases, with 9 bases between. The CDR3 DNA reads as TGTGCCAGCAGTGTGGTGACACCGAACACCGGGGAGCTGTTTTTT. It codes for CASSVVTPNTGELFF.